Below are 6 T cell receptor beta chains sequenced from a single sample in a study of read filtering for tumor transcriptome and immune sequencing. The library was built from roughly 400 ng RNA with molecular barcoded adaptors for alpha/delta and beta/gamma chains. MiXCR, applied by TCRdb to the reads, yields one record per CDR3 protein. The data show more than 30,000 distinct CDR3 sequences, about an eighth seen once. Input material: a population of CD138-negative cells sorted from bone marrow. The receptor set was obtained from a donor aged 40 or over with multiple myeloma.

This clonotype was recorded at least ten times. The chain uses TRBV28 and TRBJ2-1; 9 bases agree with TRBD2. CDR1 and CDR2 from the germline V gene are MDHEN and SYDVKM. The J segment lost 7 bases and the V segment lost 5 bases, leaving 9 bases of the junction unmatched. The CDR3 length is 15 residues. The CDR3 loop reads CASSNLAGDGNEQFF. The CDR3 DNA is TGTGCCAGCAGTAACTTAGCGGGAGACGGTAATGAGCAGTTCTTC.

This clonotype has just a few counts. The chain recombines TRBV4-3 with TRBJ2-5; the match to TRBD1 covers 7 bases. The ends lost 0 bases at V and 4 bases at J; junction bases unmatched: 8. Germline V lookup: CDR1 LGHNA, CDR2 YSLEER. The CDR3 extends over 16 amino acids. The CDR3 here is CASSQEWTGEAETQYF. The CDR3, as DNA: TGCGCCAGCAGCCAAGAGTGGACAGGAGAAGCAGAGACCCAGTACTTC.

This clonotype was observed many times. The chain uses TRBV6-5 and TRBJ2-1; 11 bases align to TRBD2. V shed 5 bases and J 4 bases; nucleotides not matched to a gene: 7. Germline-derived CDR1 and CDR2 are MNHEY and SVGAGI. The CDR3 is made up of 16 amino acids. CDR3 sequence: CASSPRGTSGYNEQFF. The CDR3 DNA is TGTGCCAGCAGTCCGAGAGGGACTAGCGGTTACAATGAGCAGTTCTTC.

Concerning this clonotype itself: The CDR3 does not close with the conserved phenylalanine or tryptophan, likely indicating a read error. The rearrangement uses TRBV11-2 and TRBJ2-3; 8 bases align to TRBD1. This CDR3 region has 17 residues. Germline V gene data show CDR1 as SGHAT and CDR2 as FQNNGV. In DNA form, the CDR3 reads TGTGCCGGCAGCCCAGGCAGGGGGCACTTAGGTGCAGATACGCAGTATCTT. Translation gives CAGSPGRGHLGADTQYL.

Worth noting for this clonotype: One end of the junction fails to match germline, which may point to a read error. The genes are TRBV6-4 and TRBJ2-2; D is undetermined. Germline-derived CDR1 and CDR2 are MRHNA and SNTAGT. This CDR3 contains 14 residues. The CDR3 is CASSVDRNAGELFF. CDR3 DNA sequence: TGTGCCAGCAGCGTTGACCGGAACGCCGGGGAGCTGTTTTTT.

This clonotype is categorized as medium-sized (0.01 to 0.1%). The chain uses TRBV18 and TRBJ2-1; 11 positions agree with TRBD2. The CDR3 has 13 amino acids. Germline trimming cut 5 bases from V and 13 bases from J; bases unmatched to any gene: 7. Germline CDR1 and CDR2: KGHSH and LQKENI. DNA for the CDR3: TGTGCCAGCTCAGAACTAGCGGGAGTTTTTCAGTTCTTC. Protein sequence: CASSELAGVFQFF.